Presented here are 14 T cell receptor beta chains from one specimen sequenced in a study of cytomegalovirus exposure and HLA in healthy donors (dated by TCRdb to about 2017). The library was generated by the immunoSEQ multiplex PCR assay. For the multiplex PCR, a mixture combining 60 forward primers for TCR Vbeta segments and 13 reverse primers for TCR Jbeta segments was used. This is the immuneACCESS table as TCRdb keeps it, with only in-frame sequences that have V and J called. A part of the clones is gone; compared with another copy, unresolved V genes explain less than half, and the rest is unexplained. Counted in this sample were 150,000 to 200,000 clones; 80% to 90% of them appeared once. The ten most abundant clones make up roughly 9.3% of the sample. Sequences were obtained from PBMCs. The source is a young man in good health and CMV-seropositive.

The rearrangement links TRBV11-2 to TRBJ1-2; no clear D. Germline V gives CDR1 SGHAT, CDR2 FQNNGV. The V end was cut by 0 bases, the J end by 3 bases, with 8 bases between. The CDR3 runs 14 residues. The CDR3 region is CASSLEGRDYGYTF. The CDR3 DNA sequence: TGTGCCAGCAGCTTAGAGGGGAGGGACTATGGCTACACCTTC.

The chain employs TRBV28 and TRBJ2-7; D is unclear. Germline V gene sequence: CDR1 MDHEN, CDR2 SYDVKM. Trimming removed 7 bases from V and 0 bases from J, with 13 bases in between. The CDR3 totals 14 residues. The CDR3 spells CASTPLTYSYEQYF. CDR3 bases: TGTGCCAGCACCCCCCTAACGTACTCCTACGAGCAGTACTTC.

J is TRBJ2-7 and V is TRBV7-8; D is uncertain. Germline assignment: CDR1 SGHVS and CDR2 FQNEAQ. With 4 bases removed from V and 2 bases from J, the gap between germline ends came to 9 bases. The CDR3 runs 13 residues. DNA of the CDR3: TGTGCCAGCAGCTCTCCAGTAACCTACGAGCAGTACTTC. It encodes CASSSPVTYEQYF.

The chain combines TRBV6-6 with TRBJ1-2; TRBD1 matches 8 bases. Losses at the gene ends were 4 bases for V and 11 bases for J; bases not matched to a gene: 12. This CDR3 is built from 14 residues. CDR1 is MNHNY and CDR2 is SVGAGI in the germline V gene (reference sequence). DNA for the CDR3: TGTGCCAGCAGTTCACCAAGCCCTACAGGGGGGTACACCTTC. Amino acids: CASSSPSPTGGYTF.

V usage is TRBV5-6 and J usage is TRBJ2-3; 9 bases fit TRBD1. Germline CDR1 reads SGHDT; CDR2 reads YYEEEE. The length of the CDR3 is 14 residues. J lost 5 bases, V lost 3 bases, and 4 bases had no gene match. DNA of the CDR3: TGTGCCAGCAGCTGGGACAGGGCTGGAGATACGCAGTATTTT. Encoded protein: CASSWDRAGDTQYF.

The J gene is TRBJ2-3, the V gene TRBV25-1; 11 bases line up with TRBD2. V shed 6 bases, J shed 6 bases, and the junction held 11 bases outside the gene matches. This CDR3 has 16 residues. Germline lookup yields CDR1 MGHDK and CDR2 SYGVNS. CDR3 sequence reads: CASRALAGGLSDTQYF. Here the CDR3 DNA reads TGTGCCAGCAGAGCTTTAGCGGGGGGGCTTTCTGATACGCAGTATTTT.

There are a few counts of this clone. The CDR3: CASSVYGGNTEAFF. For the CDR3, the DNA is TGTGCCAGCAGCGTTTACGGAGGGAACACTGAAGCTTTCTTT. The J gene is TRBJ1-1, the V gene TRBV9; D not certain. The V and J ends lost 2 bases and 1 base respectively, with 9 bases between them. This CDR3 has 14 amino acids. Per the germline V gene, CDR1 is SGDLS and CDR2 is YYNGEE. Full variable domain (rest looked up from reference TRBV9 and TRBJ1-1): DSGVTQTPKHLITATGQRVTLRCSPRSGDLSVYWYQQSLDQGLQFLIQYYNGEERAKGNILERFSAQQFPDLHSELNLSSLELGDSALYFCASSVYGGNTEAFFGQGTRLTVV.

The chain uses TRBV7-8 and TRBJ1-2; 8 bases are shared with TRBD1. Germline V CDR1 and CDR2: SGHVS, FQNEAQ. The trim removed 1 base at V and 4 bases at J, leaving 8 bases unmatched. This CDR3 region has 16 residues. CDR3 protein: CASSLVTGEVAYGYTF. CDR3 bases: TGTGCCAGCAGCTTAGTGACAGGGGAAGTCGCCTATGGCTACACCTTC.

Only one count was recorded for this clone. The chain couples TRBV19 to TRBJ1-2; D perhaps matches TRBD1 (5 bases). The CDR3 loop spans 15 amino acids. The ends were cut back, 7 bases at V and 4 bases at J, with 19 bases in the middle. In germline, CDR1 is LNHDA, CDR2 SQIVND (reference sequence). CDR3 region: CASIDRSGKGYGYTF. The DNA of the CDR3 is TGTGCCAGTATCGACCGCTCAGGGAAGGGCTATGGCTACACCTTC.

This sequence joins TRBV6-1 and TRBJ1-2, with no clear D. The ends were cut back, 3 bases at V and 7 bases at J, with 9 bases in the middle. Germline V gene sequence: CDR1 MNHNS, CDR2 SASEGT. CDR3 size: 12 residues. The CDR3 DNA reads TGTGCCAGCAGTGAGAGAGGGAGTGGCTACACCTTC. This gives the protein CASSERGSGYTF.

The chain carries TRBV27 and TRBJ2-7; 9 nucleotides line up with TRBD1. The germline CDR1 and CDR2 sequences are MNHEY and SMNVEV (reference sequence). After removal of 0 bases from V and 4 bases from J, the junction contained 10 bases not matched to a gene. This CDR3 region has 17 residues. The CDR3 is CASSLSLGGTGNYEQYF. The CDR3, as DNA: TGTGCCAGCAGTTTATCTCTTGGGGGGACAGGGAATTACGAGCAGTACTTC.

V usage is TRBV7-9 and J usage is TRBJ1-5; D uncertain. V lost 5 bases, J lost 2 bases, and 7 bases lay in between. CDR3 length: 13 amino acids. The germline V gene encodes CDR1 SEHNR and CDR2 FQNEAQ (reference sequence). DNA of the CDR3: TGTGCCAGCAGCGCCACAGGCAATCAGCCCCAGCATTTT. Its protein product is CASSATGNQPQHF.

The chain joins TRBV7-6 to TRBJ1-2; 11 nucleotides match TRBD1. The length of the CDR3 is 13 residues. V lost 5 bases, J lost 4 bases, and 0 bases stayed unmatched. Germline CDR1 SGHVS, CDR2 FNYEAQ. In DNA, the CDR3 is TGTGCCAGCAGCGGACAGGGGGCCTATGGCTACACCTTC. Encoded protein: CASSGQGAYGYTF.

V is TRBV10-1 and J is TRBJ2-7, with TRBD1 matching over 11 bases. Germline V gene lookup returns CDR1 WNHNN and CDR2 SYGVQD (reference sequence). With V trimmed by 6 bases and J by 2 bases, 6 bases remained unmatched. The CDR3 has 15 residues. The CDR3 sequence: CASSRDRGVPYEQYF. In DNA form, the CDR3 reads TGCGCCAGCAGCAGGGACAGGGGGGTCCCCTACGAGCAGTACTTC.